These 26 T cell receptor beta chains share one sample of origin, sequenced in a study of OX40 agonist ivuxolimab in advanced cancers. Method: immunoSEQ multiplex PCR; TCRdb's copy keeps in-frame clones and lacks some. This table has about 50,000 clones, over 90% appearing once. The specimen was CD4+ or CD8+ T cells sorted from blood, collected in a trial of the OX40 agonist ivuxolimab. These receptors were obtained from an adult with an advanced solid tumor such as melanoma, head and neck, liver or kidney cancer.

The rearrangement uses TRBV11-2 and TRBJ2-7; 8 bases align to TRBD2. Germline V lookup: CDR1 SGHAT, CDR2 FQNNGV. The CDR3 extends over 12 amino acids. J gave up 3 bases and V 7 bases, and 2 bases lay outside the gene matches. CDR3 sequence: CASTGTSYEQYF. The DNA for the CDR3 is TGTGCCAGCACCGGGACTAGCTACGAGCAGTACTTC.

The gene calls are TRBV7-9 and TRBJ2-1, with TRBD1 identical over 12 bases. Germline V gene data show CDR1 as SEHNR and CDR2 as FQNEAQ (reference sequence). This CDR3 has 15 amino acids. J was trimmed by 9 bases and V by 1 base; bases with no gene match: 4. CDR3 protein: CASSLGDRGLGEQFF. Written as DNA, the CDR3 is TGTGCCAGCAGCTTAGGGGACAGGGGGCTGGGTGAGCAGTTCTTC.

This sequence joins TRBV10-3 and TRBJ2-2; 12 bases are shared with TRBD2. The trim removed 4 bases at V and 4 bases at J, leaving 10 bases unmatched. The CDR3 has 18 residues. In germline, CDR1 is ENHRY, CDR2 SYGVKD. CDR3 sequence reads: CAISGKLLAGGPTGELFF. In DNA form, the CDR3 reads TGTGCCATCAGTGGGAAACTTCTAGCGGGAGGGCCCACCGGGGAGCTGTTTTTT.

The chain employs TRBV6-5 and TRBJ2-5; D call uncertain. Per the germline V gene, CDR1 is MNHEY and CDR2 is SVGAGI. The CDR3 runs to 15 residues. V was shortened by 2 bases and J by 1 base, with 11 bases between the two germline ends. The CDR3 DNA is TGTGCCAGCAGTTACGTGGGGTCAGGCCAAGAGACCCAGTACTTC. Amino acids: CASSYVGSGQETQYF.

The rearrangement links TRBV23-1 to TRBJ2-6; 8 positions agree with TRBD1. TRBV23-1 is labeled an ORF, and its function is uncertain. V shed 1 base, J shed 5 bases, and the junction held 1 base outside the gene matches. This CDR3 spans 15 amino acids. The CDR3 protein is CASSQWTGRANVLTF. The CDR3 DNA reads as TGCGCCAGCAGTCAATGGACAGGGAGGGCCAACGTCCTGACTTTC.

The V gene is TRBV7-9, the J gene TRBJ2-7; D possibly corresponds to TRBD2 (5 bases). V lost 7 bases and J 5 bases, leaving 12 bases between the germline ends. Germline V gives CDR1 SEHNR, CDR2 FQNEAQ (reference sequence). The CDR3 runs 12 residues. CDR3 region: CASTRGGHEQYF. The CDR3 nucleotides read TGTGCCAGCACCCGCGGCGGGCACGAGCAGTACTTC. The complete variable domain, with remaining parts taken from reference TRBV7-9 and TRBJ2-7, reads DTGVSQNPRHKITKRGQNVTFRCDPISEHNRLYWYRQTLGQGPEFLTYFQNEAQLEKSRLLSDRFSAERPKGSFSTLEIQRTEQGDSAMYLCASTRGGHEQYFGPGTRLTVT.

J is TRBJ2-2 and V is TRBV7-6; a weak D match, TRBD1 (5 bases). This CDR3 is built from 17 residues. Germline CDR1 is SGHVS and CDR2 is FNYEAQ. The V gene lost 1 base and the J gene lost 0 bases, with 12 bases spanning the gap. This CDR3 is CASSLDWSRANTGELFF. The CDR3 DNA sequence: TGTGCCAGCAGCTTAGATTGGTCCAGGGCGAACACCGGGGAGCTGTTTTTT.

The chain is built from TRBV27 and TRBJ2-7; possibly TRBD1 for D (6 bases). Germline V CDR1 and CDR2: MNHEY, SMNVEV (reference sequence). The CDR3 sequence is 17 residues long. The V end lost 1 base, the J end lost 0 bases, and 16 bases lay between the germline ends. In DNA, the CDR3 is TGTGCCAGCAGTTTATTGCGCCGCCAACAGGGCTCCTACGAGCAGTACTTC. Its protein product is CASSLLRRQQGSYEQYF.

The chain recombines TRBV19 with TRBJ2-7, with 11 positions matching TRBD2. Per germline, CDR1 LNHDA and CDR2 SQIVND (reference sequence). V lost 6 bases to trimming and J lost 7 bases; unmatched junction nucleotides: 8. The CDR3 runs 14 residues. In DNA form, the CDR3 reads TGTGCCAGTAGCCTGACTAGCGGGGTCGGAGAGCAGTACTTC. This sequence encodes CASSLTSGVGEQYF.

V gene TRBV9 combines with J gene TRBJ2-2; maybe TRBD2 (6 bases). Trimming stripped 1 base from V and 3 bases from J, with 10 bases between. The CDR3 extends over 15 amino acids. In germline, CDR1 is SGDLS, CDR2 YYNGEE. In DNA form, the CDR3 reads TGTGCCAGCAGCGTAAGGAGGGCTCACACCGGGGAGCTGTTTTTT. It specifies CASSVRRAHTGELFF.

This clone was seen a few times. The chain is built from TRBV7-9 and TRBJ2-2; D remains unclear. V gave up 1 base and J gave up 9 bases, with 0 bases separating them. Germline CDR1 is SEHNR and CDR2 is FQNEAQ (reference sequence). The CDR3 length is 10 residues. The CDR3 bases are TGTGCCAGCAGCTTAGGGGAGCTGTTTTTT. Its translation is CASSLGELFF.

The rearrangement joins TRBV23-1 to TRBJ2-7; weak D call: TRBD1 (6 bases). TRBV23-1 is an open reading frame, and its role is uncertain. Trimming pared 7 bases from V and 4 bases from J, leaving 20 bases between. CDR3 length: 15 residues. This CDR3 reads CASTNRQAPGYEQYF. CDR3 coding DNA: TGCGCCAGCACGAATCGACAGGCCCCGGGGTACGAGCAGTACTTC.

V and J are TRBV9 and TRBJ2-1; TRBD2 matches at 14 bases. The CDR3 is made up of 16 amino acids. With 2 bases clipped from V and 6 bases from J, the junction kept 4 bases outside the gene matches. Germline CDR1 reads SGDLS; CDR2 reads YYNGEE. The CDR3 sequence: CASSVRGLAGVNEQFF. DNA of the CDR3: TGTGCCAGCAGCGTGAGGGGACTAGCGGGAGTCAATGAGCAGTTCTTC.

The rearrangement links TRBV5-6 to TRBJ1-5; D is ambiguous. The CDR3 is 15 residues long. Deletions cut 1 base from V and 6 bases from J, with 14 bases between. The germline V gene has CDR1 SGHDT and CDR2 YYEEEE. For the CDR3, the DNA is TGTGCCAGCAGCTTGTTAGCAGAGCTGGGTCAGCCCCAGCATTTT. Encoded protein: CASSLLAELGQPQHF.

This clone was counted once. The chain links TRBV15 to TRBJ1-2; the D is unclear. Germline V lookup: CDR1 LNHNV, CDR2 YYDKDF (reference sequence). The CDR3 has 15 amino acids. Trimming left V 0 bases short and J 3 bases short, with 11 bases between. CDR3 bases: TGTGCCACCAGCAGAGATCACATGGACGACTATGGCTACACCTTC. Translated, it gives CATSRDHMDDYGYTF. The variable domain in full, with the rest retrieved from reference TRBV15 and TRBJ1-2, is DAMVIQNPRYQVTQFGKPVTLSCSQTLNHNVMYWYQQKSSQAPKLLFHYYDKDFNNEADTPDNFQSRRPNTSFCFLDIRSPGLGDTAMYLCATSRDHMDDYGYTFGSGTRLTVV.

The chain joins TRBV5-4 to TRBJ2-3; D is tentatively TRBD1 or TRBD2 (6 bases each). Trimming shortened V by 1 base and J by 6 bases, and 15 bases separated the two germline ends. CDR1 and CDR2 from the germline V gene are SGHNT and YYREEE (reference sequence). CDR3 size: 15 residues. The CDR3 sequence: CASSLRGAPLDTQYF. The DNA of the CDR3 is TGTGCCAGCAGCTTGAGGGGGGCCCCTTTGGATACGCAGTATTTT.

This chain joins TRBV7-8 and TRBJ1-1; D ambiguous. The CDR3 is 12 residues long. CDR1 and CDR2 (germline): SGHVS, FQNEAQ. Deletions cut 4 bases from V and 4 bases from J, with 7 bases between. The CDR3 nucleotides are TGTGCCAGCAGCTCTTCGGGCACTGAAGCTTTCTTT. This translates into CASSSSGTEAFF.

The chain couples TRBV5-6 to TRBJ2-1; 8 bases fit TRBD1. The V segment lost 3 bases and the J segment 2 bases; nucleotides outside the gene matches: 4. The CDR3 has 15 residues. CDR1 is SGHDT, CDR2 YYEEEE, per germline. The DNA for the CDR3 is TGTGCCAGCAGCTATCCGACAGGGGCCTACAATGAGCAGTTCTTC. This encodes CASSYPTGAYNEQFF. Full variable domain (missing parts from reference TRBV5-6 and TRBJ2-1): DAGVTQSPTHLIKTRGQQVTLRCSPKSGHDTVSWYQQALGQGPQFIFQYYEEEERQRGNFPDRFSGHQFPNYSSELNVNALLLGDSALYLCASSYPTGAYNEQFFGPGTRLTVL.

V is TRBV21-1 and J is TRBJ2-7; the table's D call, TRBD2, was not checked against the DNA. TRBV21-1 is a pseudogene. The CDR3 has 13 residues. The CDR3 nucleotides read TGTGCCGCAGGACTGACGAGCCCCTACGAGCAGTACTTC. Encoded protein: CAAGLTSPYEQYF.

The CDR3 DNA sequence: TGTGCCAGTAGTACCGTTAGGGGGAATCCTATGACCTACGAGCAGTACTTC. This gives the protein CASSTVRGNPMTYEQYF. The chain employs TRBV19 and TRBJ2-7, with D possibly matching TRBD1 (6 bases). Germline lookup yields CDR1 LNHDA and CDR2 SQIVND (reference sequence). This CDR3 has 17 residues. V was clipped by 4 bases and J by 2 bases, with 21 bases between them.

The chain employs TRBV19 and TRBJ2-7, with 8 bases identical to TRBD2. Trimming removed 1 base from V and 0 bases from J; junction bases left unmatched: 2. The CDR3 is made up of 15 amino acids. CDR1 and CDR2 from the germline V gene are LNHDA and SQIVND (reference sequence). The CDR3 region has the DNA TGTGCCAGTAGTATAGGACTAGCGTCCTCCTACGAGCAGTACTTC. It encodes CASSIGLASSYEQYF.

The chain carries TRBV5-6 and TRBJ2-7; D is unresolved. The CDR3 runs 15 residues. With 1 base removed from V and 0 bases from J, the gap between germline ends came to 11 bases. Germline CDR1 SGHDT, CDR2 YYEEEE. The CDR3: CASSLPPYSSYEQYF. The DNA of the CDR3 is TGTGCCAGCAGCTTGCCTCCCTACAGCTCCTACGAGCAGTACTTC.

The chain joins TRBV27 to TRBJ2-1; D might be TRBD2 (6 bases). Looked up from germline, CDR1 is MNHEY and CDR2 is SMNVEV (reference sequence). With 0 bases removed from V and 7 bases from J, the gap between germline ends came to 19 bases. CDR3 length equals 17 residues. The CDR3 loop reads CASSLSPGTLASNEQFF. The CDR3 nucleotides are TGTGCCAGCAGTTTATCGCCCGGGACTCTCGCCTCTAATGAGCAGTTCTTC.

This clone has just one count. This sequence joins TRBV6-5 and TRBJ2-5; 8 positions match TRBD2. Germline V lookup: CDR1 MNHEY, CDR2 SVGAGI. The trim removed 2 bases at V and 2 bases at J, leaving 7 bases unmatched. CDR3 length: 16 residues. In nucleotides, the CDR3 is TGTGCCAGCAGTTACGGGAGCGGGAGTGAACAAGAGACCCAGTACTTC. Amino acids: CASSYGSGSEQETQYF.

This clone was found a few times. The chain joins TRBV27 to TRBJ1-2; 8 positions match TRBD1. The germline V gene encodes CDR1 MNHEY and CDR2 SMNVEV (reference sequence). This CDR3 has 13 amino acids. V dropped 3 bases and J dropped 8; count of bases not matched to a gene: 5. CDR3 DNA sequence: TGTGCCAGCAGTTTCGGACAGGGCGGCGGCTACACCTTC. Translation: CASSFGQGGGYTF.

The chain employs TRBV7-2 and TRBJ2-1, with D maybe TRBD2 (5 bases). Germline lookup yields CDR1 SGHTA and CDR2 FQGNSA. CDR3 length equals 13 residues. The V gene lost 3 bases and the J gene lost 3 bases, with 6 bases spanning the gap. The CDR3 spells CASSFRDYNEQFF. Written as DNA, the CDR3 is TGTGCCAGCAGCTTCCGGGACTACAATGAGCAGTTCTTC.